What follows describes a single T cell receptor beta chain. Its target is not known. A second PCR of roughly 7 to 11 cycles used a sample-barcoded 5' primer and a J-beta primer mix. Each cDNA molecule, via a template-switch adaptor with 12 random nucleotides, was tagged. One entry per CDR3 protein results from TCRdb running MiXCR on the 5' RACE reads. The table shows 1.8 million or so distinct CDR3 sequences, with about two fifths occurring only once. The data belong to a study of blood T cells in healthy people across ages. Overall study context: T cells yielded about one barcoded beta molecule per two cells through template switching. Whole-study results and caveats: Getting older went along with TCR beta diversity per million T cells dropping roughly linearly. Among long-lived donors, naive CD4+ cells were more numerous and diversity higher than in aged donors.

The trim removed 1 base at V and 6 bases at J, leaving 8 bases unmatched. The CDR3 sequence is 16 residues long. Germline V lookup: CDR1 SGHVS, CDR2 FNYEAQ. The chain joins TRBV7-6 to TRBJ1-4; 7 nucleotides line up with TRBD1. The clonotype was recovered from a human donor in good health. The sample comprised blood. The CDR3 nucleotides read TGTGCCAGCAGCTTAGATTGGTTTACAGGGGATGAAAAACTGTTTTTT. It yields the protein CASSLDWFTGDEKLFF.